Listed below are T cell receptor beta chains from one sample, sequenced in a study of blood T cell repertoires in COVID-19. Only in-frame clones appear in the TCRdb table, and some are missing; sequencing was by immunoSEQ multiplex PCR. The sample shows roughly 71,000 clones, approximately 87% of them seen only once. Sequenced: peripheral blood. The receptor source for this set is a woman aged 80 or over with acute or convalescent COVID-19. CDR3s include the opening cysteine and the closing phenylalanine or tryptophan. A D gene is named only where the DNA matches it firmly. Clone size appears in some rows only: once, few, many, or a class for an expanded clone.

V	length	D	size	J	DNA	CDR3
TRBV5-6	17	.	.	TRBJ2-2	TGTGCCAGCAGCTTGGGGTCGATTCGGTTGAACACCGGGGAGCTGTTTTTT	CASSLGSIRLNTGELFF
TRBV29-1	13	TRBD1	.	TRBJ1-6	TGCAGCGTAGGGGACAGGACGGGATCACCCCTCCACTTT	CSVGDRTGSPLHF
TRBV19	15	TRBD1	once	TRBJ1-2	TGTGCCAGTAGTACCGCCCTGGGACAGGGCTATGGCTACACCTTC	CASSTALGQGYGYTF
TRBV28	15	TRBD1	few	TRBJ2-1	TGTGCCAGCAGCCCCCGACAGGGGGCCTACAATGAGCAGTTCTTC	CASSPRQGAYNEQFF
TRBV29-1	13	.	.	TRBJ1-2	TGCAGCGTTGGTACAGGTACTATTGAGGGCTACACCTTC	CSVGTGTIEGYTF
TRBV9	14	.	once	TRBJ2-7	TGTGCCAGCAGCGTAGGGCAGGGAACCAACGGGCAGTACTTC	CASSVGQGTNGQYF
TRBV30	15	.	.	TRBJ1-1	TGTGCCTGGAGTGTTCAGTTAGGGGAATTCACTGAAGCTTTCTTT	CAWSVQLGEFTEAFF
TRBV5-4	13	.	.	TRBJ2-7	TGTGCCAGCAGCTTCCCCGACAACTACGAGCAGTACTTC	CASSFPDNYEQYF
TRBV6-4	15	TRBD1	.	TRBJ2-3	TGTGCCAGCAGTGAAACACAGGGGGCGGCAGATACGCAGTATTTT	CASSETQGAADTQYF
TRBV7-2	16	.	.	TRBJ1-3	TGTGCCAGCAGCTTAAGACGTCAGGTCTCTGGAAACACCATATATTTT	CASSLRRQVSGNTIYF
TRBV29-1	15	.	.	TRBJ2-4	TGCAGCGTTACTAGACAAACCTTAGCCAAAAACATTCAGTACTTC	CSVTRQTLAKNIQYF
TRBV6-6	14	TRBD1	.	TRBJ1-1	TGTGCCAGCAGTTCACCGGGACAGGGCTATGAAGCTTTCTTT	CASSSPGQGYEAFF
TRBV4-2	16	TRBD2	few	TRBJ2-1	TGTGCCAGCAGCCAAGATCGCGGGGGGGCTTACAATGAGCAGTTCTTC	CASSQDRGGAYNEQFF
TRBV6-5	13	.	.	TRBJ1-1	TGTGCCAGCAACCTACAGGGGAACACTGAAGCTTTCTTT	CASNLQGNTEAFF